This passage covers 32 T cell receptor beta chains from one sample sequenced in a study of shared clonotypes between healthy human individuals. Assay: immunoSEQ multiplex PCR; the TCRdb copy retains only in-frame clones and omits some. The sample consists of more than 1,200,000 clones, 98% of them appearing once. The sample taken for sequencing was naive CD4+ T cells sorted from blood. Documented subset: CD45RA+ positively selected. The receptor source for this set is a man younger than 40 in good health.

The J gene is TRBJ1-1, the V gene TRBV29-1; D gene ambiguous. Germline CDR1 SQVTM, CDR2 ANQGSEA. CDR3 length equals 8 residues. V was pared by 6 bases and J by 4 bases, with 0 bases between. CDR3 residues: CSVTEAFF. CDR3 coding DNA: TGCAGCGTCACTGAAGCTTTCTTT. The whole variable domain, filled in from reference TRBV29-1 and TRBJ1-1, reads SAVISQKPSRDICQRGTSLTIQCQVDSQVTMMFWYRQQPGQSLTLIATANQGSEATYESGFVIDKFPISRPNLTFSTLTVSNMSPEDSSIYLCSVTEAFFGQGTRLTVV.

The CDR3 is CASSLRGGTGGEQYF. As DNA, the CDR3 is TGTGCCAGCAGCCTTAGGGGCGGGACAGGGGGCGAGCAGTACTTC. The chain links TRBV7-9 to TRBJ2-7; 11 nucleotides match TRBD1. The length of the CDR3 is 15 residues. Germline V gene data show CDR1 as SEHNR and CDR2 as FQNEAQ (reference sequence). V lost 5 bases to trimming and J lost 6 bases; unmatched junction nucleotides: 9. Variable domain in full (rest from reference TRBV7-9 and TRBJ2-7): DTGVSQNPRHKITKRGQNVTFRCDPISEHNRLYWYRQTLGQGPEFLTYFQNEAQLEKSRLLSDRFSAERPKGSFSTLEIQRTEQGDSAMYLCASSLRGGTGGEQYFGPGTRLTVT.

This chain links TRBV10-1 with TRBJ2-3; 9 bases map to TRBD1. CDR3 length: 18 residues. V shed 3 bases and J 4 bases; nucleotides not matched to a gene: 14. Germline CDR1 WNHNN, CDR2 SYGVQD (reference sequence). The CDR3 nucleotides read TGCGCCAGCAGTGAATCCTCCGGGACAGGGATTCCCGCAGATACGCAGTATTTT. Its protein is CASSESSGTGIPADTQYF.

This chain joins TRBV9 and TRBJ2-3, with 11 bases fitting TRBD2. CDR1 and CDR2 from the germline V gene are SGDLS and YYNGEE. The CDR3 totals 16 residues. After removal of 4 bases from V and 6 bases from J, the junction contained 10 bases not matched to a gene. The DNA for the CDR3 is TGTGCCAGCAGCATAACTAGCGGGAGATTTCGGGATACGCAGTATTTT. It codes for CASSITSGRFRDTQYF.

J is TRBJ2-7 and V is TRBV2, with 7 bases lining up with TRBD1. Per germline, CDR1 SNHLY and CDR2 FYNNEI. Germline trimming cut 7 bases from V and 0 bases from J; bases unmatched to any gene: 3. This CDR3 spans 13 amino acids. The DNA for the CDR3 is TGTGCCAGCATGAGGGGGCCCTCCTACGAGCAGTACTTC. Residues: CASMRGPSYEQYF.

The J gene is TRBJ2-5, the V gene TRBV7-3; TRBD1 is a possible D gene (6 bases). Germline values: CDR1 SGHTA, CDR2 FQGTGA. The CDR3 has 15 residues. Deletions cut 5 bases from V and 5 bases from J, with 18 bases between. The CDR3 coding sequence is TGTGCCAGCAGCCGTGGGGACACCTTAACGGAGACCCAGTACTTC. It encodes CASSRGDTLTETQYF.

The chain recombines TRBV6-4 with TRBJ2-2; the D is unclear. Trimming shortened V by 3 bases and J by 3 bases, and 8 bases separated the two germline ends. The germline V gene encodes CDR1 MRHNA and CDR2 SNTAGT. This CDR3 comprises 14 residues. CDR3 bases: TGTGCCAGCAGTGAGTTCGGACACACCGGGGAGCTGTTTTTT. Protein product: CASSEFGHTGELFF.

The DNA for the CDR3 is TGTGCCAGCAGCATACCAGGACCGTACACTGAAGCTTTCTTT. Translating gives CASSIPGPYTEAFF. The chain is built from TRBV5-6 and TRBJ1-1; D uncertain. Germline loops: CDR1 SGHDT, CDR2 YYEEEE. The CDR3 is made up of 14 amino acids. V was clipped by 4 bases and J by 3 bases, with 13 bases between them. The full variable domain, in which reference TRBV5-6 and TRBJ1-1 provide the parts outside the CDR3, is DAGVTQSPTHLIKTRGQQVTLRCSPKSGHDTVSWYQQALGQGPQFIFQYYEEEERQRGNFPDRFSGHQFPNYSSELNVNALLLGDSALYLCASSIPGPYTEAFFGQGTRLTVV.

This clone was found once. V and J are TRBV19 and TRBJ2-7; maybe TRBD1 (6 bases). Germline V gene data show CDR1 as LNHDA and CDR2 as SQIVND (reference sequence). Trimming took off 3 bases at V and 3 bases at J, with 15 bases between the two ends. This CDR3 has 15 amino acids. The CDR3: CASSIRTAIGYEQYF. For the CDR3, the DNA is TGTGCCAGTAGTATCCGGACAGCGATTGGCTACGAGCAGTACTTC.

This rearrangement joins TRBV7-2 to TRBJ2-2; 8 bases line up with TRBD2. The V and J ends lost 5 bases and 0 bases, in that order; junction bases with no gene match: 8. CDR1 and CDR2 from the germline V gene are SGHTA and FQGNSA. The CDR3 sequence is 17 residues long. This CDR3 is CASSPRTSPSNTGELFF. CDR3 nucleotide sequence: TGTGCCAGCAGCCCTCGGACTAGCCCATCGAACACCGGGGAGCTGTTTTTT. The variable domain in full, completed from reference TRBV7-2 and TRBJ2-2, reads GAGVSQSPSNKVTEKGKDVELRCDPISGHTALYWYRQSLGQGLEFLIYFQGNSAPDKSGLPSDRFSAERTGGSVSTLTIQRTQQEDSAVYLCASSPRTSPSNTGELFFGEGSRLTVL.

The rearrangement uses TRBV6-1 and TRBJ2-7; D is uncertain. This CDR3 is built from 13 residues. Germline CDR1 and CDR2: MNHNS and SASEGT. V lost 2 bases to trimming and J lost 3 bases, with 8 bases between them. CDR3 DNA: TGTGCCAGCAGTGAAAAGGGTAGCTACGAGCAGTACTTC. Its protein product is CASSEKGSYEQYF.

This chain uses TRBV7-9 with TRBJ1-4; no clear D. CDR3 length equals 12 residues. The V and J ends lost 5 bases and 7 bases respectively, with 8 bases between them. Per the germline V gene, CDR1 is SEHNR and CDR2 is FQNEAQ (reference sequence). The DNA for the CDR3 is TGTGCCAGCAGCCCTTCACGTGAAAAACTGTTTTTT. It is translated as CASSPSREKLFF.

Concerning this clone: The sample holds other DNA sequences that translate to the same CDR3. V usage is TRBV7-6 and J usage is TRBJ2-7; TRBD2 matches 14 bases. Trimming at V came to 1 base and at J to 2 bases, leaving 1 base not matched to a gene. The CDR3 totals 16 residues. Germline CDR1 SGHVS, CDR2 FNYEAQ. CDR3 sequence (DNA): TGTGCCAGCAGCTTAGGGACTAGCGGGGGGACCTACGAGCAGTACTTC. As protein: CASSLGTSGGTYEQYF.

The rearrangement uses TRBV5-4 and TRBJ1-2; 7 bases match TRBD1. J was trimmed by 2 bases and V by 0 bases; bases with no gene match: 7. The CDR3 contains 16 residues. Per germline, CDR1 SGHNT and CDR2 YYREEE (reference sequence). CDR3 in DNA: TGTGCCAGCAGCTTGGAGGGTACAGGGGCCAACTATGGCTACACCTTC. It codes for CASSLEGTGANYGYTF. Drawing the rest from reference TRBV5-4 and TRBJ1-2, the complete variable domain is ETGVTQSPTHLIKTRGQQVTLRCSSQSGHNTVSWYQQALGQGPQFIFQYYREEENGRGNFPPRFSGLQFPNYSSELNVNALELDDSALYLCASSLEGTGANYGYTFGSGTRLTVV.

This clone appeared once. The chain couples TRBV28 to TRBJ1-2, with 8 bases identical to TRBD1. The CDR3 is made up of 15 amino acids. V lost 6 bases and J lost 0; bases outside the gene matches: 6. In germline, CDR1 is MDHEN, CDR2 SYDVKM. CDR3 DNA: TGTGCCAGCAGCCCGGGGACAGGACCTAACTATGGCTACACCTTC. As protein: CASSPGTGPNYGYTF.

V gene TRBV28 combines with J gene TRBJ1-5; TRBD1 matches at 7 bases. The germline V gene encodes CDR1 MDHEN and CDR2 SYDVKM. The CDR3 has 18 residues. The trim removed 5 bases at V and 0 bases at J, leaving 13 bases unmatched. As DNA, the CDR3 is TGTGCCAGCAGTCCCTCGGACAGGCTCACATATAGCAATCAGCCCCAGCATTTT. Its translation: CASSPSDRLTYSNQPQHF.

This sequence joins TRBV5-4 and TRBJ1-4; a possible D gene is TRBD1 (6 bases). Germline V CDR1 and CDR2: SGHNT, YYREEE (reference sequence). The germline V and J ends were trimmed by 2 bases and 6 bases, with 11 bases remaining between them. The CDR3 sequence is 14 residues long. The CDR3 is CASSFRGGDEKLFF. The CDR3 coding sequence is TGTGCCAGCAGCTTCAGGGGTGGAGATGAAAAACTGTTTTTT.

CDR3 nucleotides: TGTGCCAGCAGAGGAGCGGTACGGGCTGAAGCTTTCTTT. Translating gives CASRGAVRAEAFF. V and J are TRBV28 and TRBJ1-1; D is ambiguous. In germline, CDR1 is MDHEN, CDR2 SYDVKM. With 6 bases removed from V and 6 bases from J, the gap between germline ends came to 14 bases. The CDR3 extends over 13 amino acids.

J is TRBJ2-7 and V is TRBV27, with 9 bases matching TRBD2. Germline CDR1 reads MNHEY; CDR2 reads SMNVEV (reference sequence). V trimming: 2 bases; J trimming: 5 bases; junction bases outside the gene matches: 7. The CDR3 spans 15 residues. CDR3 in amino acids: CASSLASSGNHEQYF. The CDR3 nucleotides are TGTGCCAGCAGTTTAGCGTCTAGCGGGAACCACGAGCAGTACTTC.

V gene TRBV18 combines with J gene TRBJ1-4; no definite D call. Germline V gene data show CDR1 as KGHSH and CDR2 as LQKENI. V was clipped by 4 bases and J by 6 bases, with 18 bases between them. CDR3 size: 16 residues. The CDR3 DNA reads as TGTGCCAGCTCACAGGGTACGAGGATCAAGCATGAAAAACTGTTTTTT. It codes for CASSQGTRIKHEKLFF.

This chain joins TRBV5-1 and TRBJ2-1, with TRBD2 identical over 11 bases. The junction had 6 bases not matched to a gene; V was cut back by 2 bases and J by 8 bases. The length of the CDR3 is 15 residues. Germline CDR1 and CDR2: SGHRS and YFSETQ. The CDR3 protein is CASSLRTSGLDEQFF. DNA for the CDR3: TGCGCCAGCAGCTTACGGACTAGCGGGCTAGATGAGCAGTTCTTC.

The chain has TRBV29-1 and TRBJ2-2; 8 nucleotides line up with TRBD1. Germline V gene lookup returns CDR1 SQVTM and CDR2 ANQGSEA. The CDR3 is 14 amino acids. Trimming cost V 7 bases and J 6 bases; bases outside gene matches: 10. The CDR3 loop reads CSGTLTTGAGELFF. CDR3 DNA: TGCAGCGGCACCCTAACGACAGGGGCCGGGGAGCTGTTTTTT.

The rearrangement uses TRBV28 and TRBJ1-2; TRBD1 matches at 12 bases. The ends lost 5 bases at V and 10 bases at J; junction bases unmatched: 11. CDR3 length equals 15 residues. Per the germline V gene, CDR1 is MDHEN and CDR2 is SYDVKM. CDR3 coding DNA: TGTGCCAGCAGTCCTTTTCACCCGGGACAGGGGGCCTACACCTTC. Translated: CASSPFHPGQGAYTF.

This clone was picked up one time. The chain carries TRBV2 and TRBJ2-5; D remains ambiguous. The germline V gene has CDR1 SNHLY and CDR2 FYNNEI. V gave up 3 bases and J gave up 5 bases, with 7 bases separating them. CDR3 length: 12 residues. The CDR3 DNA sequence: TGTGCCAGCAGTGAGGGCTGGGAGACCCAGTACTTC. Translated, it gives CASSEGWETQYF. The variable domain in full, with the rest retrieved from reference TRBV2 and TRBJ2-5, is EPEVTQTPSHQVTQMGQEVILRCVPISNHLYFYWYRQILGQKVEFLVSFYNNEISEKSEIFDDQFSVERPDGSNFTLKIRSTKLEDSAMYFCASSEGWETQYFGPGTRLLVL.

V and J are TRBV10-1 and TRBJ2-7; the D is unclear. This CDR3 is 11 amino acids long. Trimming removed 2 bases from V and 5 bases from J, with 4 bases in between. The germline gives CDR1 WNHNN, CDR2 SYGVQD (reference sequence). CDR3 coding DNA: TGCGCCAGCAGTGAGCGAAACGAGCAGTACTTC. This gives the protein CASSERNEQYF.

CDR3 in DNA: TGTGCCAGCAGCTCTTCTAGCGGGAGAGCTGAGCAGTTCTTC. Translating it yields CASSSSSGRAEQFF. The chain combines TRBV5-5 with TRBJ2-1, with TRBD2 matching 10 bases. Germline V lookup: CDR1 SGHKS, CDR2 YYEKEE (reference sequence). V was clipped by 3 bases and J by 9 bases; unmatched bases: 6. This CDR3 is 14 amino acids long.

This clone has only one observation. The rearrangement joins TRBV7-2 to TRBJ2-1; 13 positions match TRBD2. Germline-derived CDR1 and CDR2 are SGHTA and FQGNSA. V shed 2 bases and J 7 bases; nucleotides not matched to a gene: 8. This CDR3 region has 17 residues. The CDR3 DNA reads TGTGCCAGCAGCTTACCATCCGGGACTAGCGGGATTAATGAGCAGTTCTTC. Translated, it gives CASSLPSGTSGINEQFF.

The chain's CDR3 is CASSQERTRIYEQYF. The CDR3 coding sequence is TGCGCCAGCAGCCAAGAAAGGACTAGAATCTACGAGCAGTACTTC. The chain has TRBV4-1 and TRBJ2-7; 7 bases agree with TRBD2. V was clipped by 0 bases and J by 3 bases; unmatched bases: 5. The CDR3 runs 15 residues. Germline assignment: CDR1 MGHRA and CDR2 YSYEKL.

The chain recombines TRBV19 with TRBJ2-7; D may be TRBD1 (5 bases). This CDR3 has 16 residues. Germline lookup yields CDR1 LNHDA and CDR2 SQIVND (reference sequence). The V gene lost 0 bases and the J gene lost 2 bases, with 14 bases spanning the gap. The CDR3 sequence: CASSIDLRQRAYEQYF. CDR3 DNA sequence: TGTGCCAGTAGTATAGATCTACGACAGAGAGCCTACGAGCAGTACTTC.

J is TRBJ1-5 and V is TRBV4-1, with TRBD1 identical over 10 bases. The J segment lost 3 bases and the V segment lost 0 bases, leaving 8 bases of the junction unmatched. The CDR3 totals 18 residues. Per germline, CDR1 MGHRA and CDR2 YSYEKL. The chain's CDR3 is CASSQDGSDRGFNQPQHF. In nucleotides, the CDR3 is TGCGCCAGCAGCCAAGACGGTTCGGACAGGGGGTTCAATCAGCCCCAGCATTTT.

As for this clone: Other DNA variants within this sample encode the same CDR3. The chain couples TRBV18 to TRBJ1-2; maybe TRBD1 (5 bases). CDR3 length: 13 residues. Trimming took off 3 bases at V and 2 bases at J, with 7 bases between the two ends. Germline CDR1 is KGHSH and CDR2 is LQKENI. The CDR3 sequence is CASSPDTNYGYTF. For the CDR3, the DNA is TGTGCCAGCTCACCGGACACGAACTATGGCTACACCTTC.

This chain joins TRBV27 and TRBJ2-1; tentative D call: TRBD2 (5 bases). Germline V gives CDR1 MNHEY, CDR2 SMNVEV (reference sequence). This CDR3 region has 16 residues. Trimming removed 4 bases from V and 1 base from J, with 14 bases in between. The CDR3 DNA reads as TGTGCCAGCAGTTACAGCCGGCGGGCGTCCTACAATGAGCAGTTCTTC. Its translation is CASSYSRRASYNEQFF.